Detailed here is one TCR beta chain. From blood CD8+ and CD4+ T cells, TCR beta sequences were generated. The multiple sclerosis control group comprised treatment-naive patients with stable or active relapsing-remitting disease. Negative isolation was used for CD8+ and CD4+ T cells, and FACS enrichment was applied to TEMRA cells. The data belong to a study of CD8 T cells in Susac syndrome. Reverse transcription of roughly 0.5 to 1 ug RNA was carried out with random hexamers. immunoSEQ multiplex PCR amplified TCR beta CDR3 across 54 Vbeta, 13 Jbeta. Each CDR3 protein is one row after TCRdb ran MiXCR on the immunoSEQ multiplex PCR reads. Altogether about 300,000 distinct CDR3 sequences are present, about 89% being singletons, with the ten largest covering roughly 0.17%. CDR1 is SGHTA and CDR2 is FQGNSA in the germline V gene. With 6 bases clipped from V and 5 bases from J, the junction kept 6 bases outside the gene matches. The CDR3 has 13 residues.

This sequence joins TRBV7-2 and TRBJ1-1; 7 bases match TRBD1. Specimen: CD8+ T cells from PBMCs. The TCR was taken from a human donor with multiple sclerosis. DNA for the CDR3: TGTGCCAGCAGGAGCAGGGGGGGGACTGAAGCTTTCTTT. Translation gives CASRSRGGTEAFF. Together with reference TRBV7-2 and TRBJ1-1, the CDR3 gives the full variable domain: GAGVSQSPSNKVTEKGKDVELRCDPISGHTALYWYRQSLGQGLEFLIYFQGNSAPDKSGLPSDRFSAERTGGSVSTLTIQRTQQEDSAVYLCASRSRGGTEAFFGQGTRLTVV.